This TCR beta chain derives from a study of shared clonotypes between healthy human individuals. Study-wide results and caveats: Some clonotypes were shared by all four sorted-subset donors, while others were not shared. The non-shared ones had lower generation probabilities than the shared ones.

The CDR3 extends over 13 amino acids. CDR1 MGHRA and CDR2 YSYEKL come from the germline V gene. Losses at the gene ends were 2 bases for V and 11 bases for J; bases not matched to a gene: 8. Comment on this clone: No antigen is known for it.

Deep-level running was used for the assay. Genomic DNA (from each subset) was split evenly across several immunoSEQ plates. Generated by immunoSEQ multiplex PCR, the TCRdb table keeps only in-frame clones and is missing some. This sample yields around 510,000 clones, of which about 96% are seen a single time; 0.055% to 0.075% belongs to the top ten. This clonotype originated in a young woman in good health. Sequencing was performed on naive CD4+ T cells sorted from blood. The subset was: CD45RA+ positively selected. The chain is built from TRBV4-1 and TRBJ2-5, with 7 bases identical to TRBD2. The CDR3: CASSQTYAGEQYF. Here the CDR3 DNA reads TGCGCCAGCAGCCAAACGTACGCGGGGGAGCAGTACTTC.